Below, one T cell receptor beta chain is given with its context. This sample is part of a study of blood T cell repertoires in COVID-19. Measured with immunoSEQ multiplex PCR; TCRdb has only the in-frame clones, and not every one. The sample includes just over 15,000 clones, around 80% of them seen just once. Material for sequencing was peripheral blood. The receptor's source is a human donor in a cohort sampled during active COVID-19.

CDR3 DNA sequence: TGTGCCAGCAGCCTGAGCTACAGGGGACATACCTACGAGCAGTACTTC. Translated: CASSLSYRGHTYEQYF. V is TRBV3-1 (or the pseudogene TRBV3-2) and J is TRBJ2-7, with 7 bases fitting TRBD1. In germline, CDR1 is LGHDT, CDR2 YNNKEL (reference sequence). The trim removed 4 bases at V and 2 bases at J, leaving 11 bases unmatched. The CDR3 covers 16 residues.